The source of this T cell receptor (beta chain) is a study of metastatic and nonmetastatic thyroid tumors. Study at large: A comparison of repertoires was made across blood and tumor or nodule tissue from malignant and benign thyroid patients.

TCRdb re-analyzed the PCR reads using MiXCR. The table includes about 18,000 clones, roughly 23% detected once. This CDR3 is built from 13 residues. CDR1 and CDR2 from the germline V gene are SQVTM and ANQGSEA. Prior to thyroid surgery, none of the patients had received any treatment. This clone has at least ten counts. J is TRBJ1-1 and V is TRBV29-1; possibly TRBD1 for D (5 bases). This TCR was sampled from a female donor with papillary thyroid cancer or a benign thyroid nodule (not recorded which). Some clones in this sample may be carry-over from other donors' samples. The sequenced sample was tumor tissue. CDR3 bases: TGCAGAGTTACGGTTTTGGGGGACACTGAAGCTTTCTTT. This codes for CRVTVLGDTEAFF. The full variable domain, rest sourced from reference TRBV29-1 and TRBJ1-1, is SAVISQKPSRDICQRGTSLTIQCQVDSQVTMMFWYRQQPGQSLTLIATANQGSEATYESGFVIDKFPISRPNLTFSTLTVSNMSPEDSSIYLCRVTVLGDTEAFFGQGTRLTVV.